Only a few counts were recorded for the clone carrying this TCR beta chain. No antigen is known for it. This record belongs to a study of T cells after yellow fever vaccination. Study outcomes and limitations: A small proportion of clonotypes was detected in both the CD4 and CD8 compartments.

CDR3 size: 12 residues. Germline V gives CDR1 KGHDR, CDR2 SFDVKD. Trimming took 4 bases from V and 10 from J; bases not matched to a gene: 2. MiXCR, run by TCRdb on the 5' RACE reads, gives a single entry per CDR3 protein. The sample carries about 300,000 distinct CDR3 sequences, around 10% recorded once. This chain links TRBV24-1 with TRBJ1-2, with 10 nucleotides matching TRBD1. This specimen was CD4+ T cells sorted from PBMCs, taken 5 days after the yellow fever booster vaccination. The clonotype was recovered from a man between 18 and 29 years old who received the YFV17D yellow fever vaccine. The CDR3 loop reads CATSEGTGDYTF. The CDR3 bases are TGTGCCACCAGTGAGGGGACAGGGGACTACACCTTC.